Below are 27 T cell receptor beta chains sequenced from a single sample in a study of T-cell reconstitution after alpha-beta-depleted transplantation in children. The TCRbeta library incorporated unique molecular identifiers. TCRdb re-called the PCR reads with MiXCR, one entry per CDR3 protein. The profile shows fewer than 350,000 distinct CDR3 sequences, approximately 10% of them singletons. This sample comprised peripheral blood, obtained 180 days after TCRalphabeta/CD19-depleted stem cell transplant. These receptors were taken from a male patient under 10 years old who had a stem cell transplant for chronic granulomatous disease, so the T cells may come from the graft donor.

As to this clonotype: One base away lies a much larger clone, so this may be a sequencing read error. V usage is TRBV10-2 and J usage is TRBJ2-1; no definite D call. CDR1 is WSHSY and CDR2 is SAAADI in the germline V gene. The CDR3 length is 11 residues. CDR3 loop: CVSSELDEQFF. In DNA form, the CDR3 reads TGCGTCAGCAGTGAGCTCGATGAGCAGTTCTTC.

This clonotype was counted at least ten times. J is TRBJ1-3 and V is TRBV7-9; 7 bases agree with TRBD1. The V segment lost 1 base and the J segment 0 bases; nucleotides outside the gene matches: 0. This CDR3 is 15 amino acids long. From germline, CDR1 is SEHNR and CDR2 FQNEAQ (reference sequence). The CDR3 nucleotides read TGTGCCAGCAGCTTAGGGGACAGCTCTGGAAACACCATATATTTT. Protein sequence: CASSLGDSSGNTIYF.

This clonotype showed up many times. DNA of the CDR3: TGCAGTGCTAGACGACAGGGGCGCGATCAGCCCCAGCATTTT. Residues: CSARRQGRDQPQHF. The J gene is TRBJ1-5, the V gene TRBV20-1; 8 bases agree with TRBD1. After removal of 2 bases from V and 5 bases from J, the junction contained 5 bases not matched to a gene. The CDR3 loop spans 14 amino acids. Germline values: CDR1 DFQATT, CDR2 SNEGSKA (reference sequence).

This clonotype was recorded many times. V and J are TRBV6-4 and TRBJ2-2; possible D gene TRBD2, 5 bases. The CDR3 contains 14 residues. Trimming removed 3 bases from V and 3 bases from J, with 8 bases in between. Germline V gene data show CDR1 as MRHNA and CDR2 as SNTAGT. The CDR3 nucleotides read TGTGCCAGCAGTGATAGCGTAGACACCGGGGAGCTGTTTTTT. Translation gives CASSDSVDTGELFF.

This clonotype has ten or more counts. In nucleotides, the CDR3 is TGTGCCACCAGTGATTTGGAACCCGGCCCCGGTGGTGAGCAGTTCTTC. Its protein is CATSDLEPGPGGEQFF. V is TRBV24-1 and J is TRBJ2-1; D is ambiguous. Trimming removed 0 bases at V and 9 bases at J, with 17 bases between. Per the germline V gene, CDR1 is KGHDR and CDR2 is SFDVKD. CDR3 length: 16 amino acids.

For this clonotype: This likely comes from a read error, as the CDR3 has no conserved phenylalanine or tryptophan at its end. This rearrangement joins TRBV3-1 to TRBJ2-1, with 9 bases lining up with TRBD2. The CDR3 totals 20 residues. V dropped 1 base and J dropped 4; count of bases not matched to a gene: 17. The germline gives CDR1 LGHDT, CDR2 YNNKEL (reference sequence). The CDR3 reads CASSQGGFGVAGVGYNEQFI. Written as DNA, the CDR3 is TGTGCCAGCAGCCAAGGGGGCTTCGGGGTAGCGGGAGTTGGGTACAATGAGCAGTTCATC.

This chain uses TRBV12-3 or TRBV12-4 with TRBJ2-1, with D perhaps matching TRBD1 (6 bases). The CDR3 is 14 amino acids. The V end was cut by 2 bases, the J end by 7 bases, with 12 bases between. The CDR3 region is CASSLTTGWNEQFF. The CDR3 DNA reads as TGTGCCAGCAGTTTAACCACAGGGTGGAATGAGCAGTTCTTC.

The sample holds many counts of this clonotype. The chain uses TRBV9 and TRBJ2-3; D unresolved. CDR1 SGDLS and CDR2 YYNGEE come from the germline V gene. This CDR3 has 13 amino acids. Trimming pared 4 bases from V and 6 bases from J, leaving 12 bases between. The CDR3 region has the DNA TGTGCCAGCAGCACCCCCCCGCGGGATACGCAGTATTTT. Amino acid sequence: CASSTPPRDTQYF.

Many counts were recorded for this clonotype. The J gene is TRBJ2-5, the V gene TRBV6-1; 7 bases agree with TRBD1. V lost 6 bases, J lost 4 bases, and 8 bases stayed unmatched. The CDR3 extends over 14 amino acids. Germline CDR1 reads MNHNS; CDR2 reads SASEGT. CDR3 loop: CASSPSTGRETQYF. Written as DNA, the CDR3 is TGTGCCAGCAGCCCTTCGACAGGGAGAGAGACCCAGTACTTC.

This clonotype was recorded many times. The chain couples TRBV29-1 to TRBJ2-7; weak D call: TRBD2 (6 bases). Trimming shortened V by 7 bases and J by 5 bases, and 15 bases separated the two germline ends. The CDR3 covers 12 residues. CDR1 and CDR2 (germline): SQVTM, ANQGSEA. The CDR3 loop is CSAAEGRHEQYF. The CDR3 DNA sequence: TGCAGCGCCGCGGAGGGGAGGCACGAGCAGTACTTC.

The table lists this clonotype with many counts. This CDR3 reads CASSQETTHEQYF. In DNA, the CDR3 is TGCGCCAGCAGCCAAGAGACAACCCACGAGCAGTACTTC. The chain combines TRBV4-3 with TRBJ2-7; D is unclear. With 0 bases removed from V and 5 bases from J, the gap between germline ends came to 8 bases. This CDR3 has 13 amino acids. CDR1 is LGHNA, CDR2 YSLEER, per germline.

The table lists this clonotype with a few counts. The chain recombines TRBV29-1 with TRBJ2-7; 8 nucleotides agree with TRBD2. V lost 6 bases, J lost 2 bases, and 9 bases stayed unmatched. Germline CDR1 SQVTM, CDR2 ANQGSEA. The CDR3 is 14 amino acids. In DNA form, the CDR3 reads TGCAGCGTCGTGGGCGGGGGGAGCCCCTACGAGCAGTACTTC. This sequence encodes CSVVGGGSPYEQYF.

This clonotype turned up a few times. V and J are TRBV10-3 and TRBJ2-7; the match to TRBD2 covers 7 bases. V trimming: 7 bases; J trimming: 0 bases; junction bases outside the gene matches: 6. The germline gives CDR1 ENHRY, CDR2 SYGVKD. The CDR3 has 14 residues. CDR3 sequence reads: CAITSGSSSYEQYF. In DNA form, the CDR3 reads TGTGCCATCACTAGCGGTAGTAGCTCCTACGAGCAGTACTTC.

At least ten counts were recorded for this clonotype. The chain uses TRBV5-1 and TRBJ2-2; D is uncertain. V dropped 0 bases and J dropped 5 bases, with 5 bases sitting between them. The CDR3 is 13 residues long. Germline values: CDR1 SGHRS, CDR2 YFSETQ. CDR3 bases: TGCGCCAGCAGCTTGGACGCAACCGGGGAGCTGTTTTTT. The encoded protein is CASSLDATGELFF.

This clonotype was seen many times. This sequence joins TRBV5-1 and TRBJ2-1; perhaps TRBD1 as D (6 bases). Looked up from germline, CDR1 is SGHRS and CDR2 is YFSETQ. This CDR3 has 13 amino acids. V lost 1 base, J lost 7 bases, and 9 bases lay in between. CDR3 nucleotide sequence: TGCGCCAGCAGCTTGTACCAGGGGAATGAGCAGTTCTTC. Translated, it gives CASSLYQGNEQFF.

This clonotype was counted at least ten times. V and J are TRBV6-1 and TRBJ1-4; D unresolved. The V and J ends lost 5 bases and 3 bases respectively, with 16 bases between them. Germline V gene data show CDR1 as MNHNS and CDR2 as SASEGT. This CDR3 comprises 16 residues. The CDR3 DNA reads TGTGCCAGCAGTAAACCGCAGAACGCGGCTAATGAAAAACTGTTTTTT. Translation gives CASSKPQNAANEKLFF.

Ten or more counts support this clonotype. The chain employs TRBV15 and TRBJ2-5; 8 bases fit TRBD2. The J segment lost 5 bases and the V segment lost 0 bases, leaving 17 bases of the junction unmatched. The germline V gene encodes CDR1 LNHNV and CDR2 YYDKDF (reference sequence). The CDR3 has 19 residues. The CDR3 reads CATSRDRPEVREGRETQYF. The CDR3 DNA sequence: TGTGCCACCAGCAGAGATCGGCCAGAGGTCCGGGAGGGCAGGGAGACCCAGTACTTC.

The table lists this clonotype with many counts. The chain is built from TRBV7-9 and TRBJ2-3; 8 bases match TRBD1. This CDR3 is 16 amino acids long. The V gene's germline CDR1 is SEHNR and CDR2 FQNEAQ (reference sequence). V was clipped by 5 bases and J by 6 bases; unmatched bases: 13. The CDR3 here is CASSPIRTGRIDTQYF. The CDR3 DNA sequence: TGTGCCAGCAGCCCTATTCGGACAGGGCGGATCGATACGCAGTATTTT.

There are many counts of this clonotype. The CDR3 region is CASSPGGVGEQYF. CDR3 DNA: TGTGCCAGCTCACCAGGAGGGGTGGGCGAGCAGTACTTC. This chain connects TRBV18 to TRBJ2-7; possibly TRBD2 for D (6 bases). CDR3 length: 13 amino acids. The germline gives CDR1 KGHSH, CDR2 LQKENI. Deletions cut 2 bases from V and 6 bases from J, with 11 bases between. Full variable domain (outside the CDR3, taken from reference TRBV18 and TRBJ2-7): NAGVMQNPRHLVRRRGQEARLRCSPMKGHSHVYWYRQLPEEGLKFMVYLQKENIIDESGMPKERFSAEFPKEGPSILRIQQVVRGDSAAYFCASSPGGVGEQYFGPGTRLTVT.

The sample holds many counts of this clonotype. The chain couples TRBV9 to TRBJ2-7; tentatively, D is TRBD2 (6 bases). Deletions cut 1 base from V and 4 bases from J, with 15 bases between. The CDR3 loop spans 15 amino acids. The germline V gene encodes CDR1 SGDLS and CDR2 YYNGEE. The CDR3 DNA reads TGTGCCAGCAGCGTATTGGGGGGAGTCTCTTACGAGCAGTACTTC. Amino acid sequence: CASSVLGGVSYEQYF.

Comments on this clonotype: This sequence may be a read error, since a much larger clone differs from it by one base. This chain uses TRBV20-1 with TRBJ1-5; maybe TRBD1 (5 bases). The germline gives CDR1 DFQATT, CDR2 SNEGSKA (reference sequence). V gave up 1 base and J gave up 3 bases, with 13 bases separating them. CDR3 length equals 15 residues. The CDR3 spells CSARGQGESNQPQHF. CDR3 DNA: TGCAGTGCTAGAGGTCAAGGGGAGTCCAATCAGCCCCAGCATTTT.

The sample holds many counts of this clonotype. V is TRBV7-8 and J is TRBJ1-1; 8 bases line up with TRBD1. Germline assignment: CDR1 SGHVS and CDR2 FQNEAQ. The CDR3 consists of 13 residues. V dropped 4 bases and J dropped 5; count of bases not matched to a gene: 3. CDR3 in DNA: TGTGCCAGCAGCTCCAGGGGGCGGACTGAAGCTTTCTTT. Protein sequence: CASSSRGRTEAFF.

This clonotype was observed many times. The chain joins TRBV20-1 to TRBJ2-1; 10 bases align to TRBD2. Germline assignment: CDR1 DFQATT and CDR2 SNEGSKA (reference sequence). The CDR3 extends over 15 amino acids. V trimming: 4 bases; J trimming: 4 bases; junction bases outside the gene matches: 7. The CDR3 spells CSATPNSGGYNEQFF. DNA for the CDR3: TGCAGTGCTACACCTAATAGCGGGGGGTACAATGAGCAGTTCTTC.

This clonotype was found many times. The rearrangement uses TRBV27 and TRBJ1-5; no definite D call. CDR1 MNHEY and CDR2 SMNVEV come from the germline V gene (reference sequence). The CDR3 consists of 15 residues. The germline V and J ends were trimmed by 5 bases and 0 bases, with 11 bases remaining between them. CDR3 in amino acids: CASSLTRDSNQPQHF. CDR3 in DNA: TGTGCCAGCAGTCTCACGCGCGATAGCAATCAGCCCCAGCATTTT.

This clonotype was found many times. The chain recombines TRBV29-1 with TRBJ1-5; TRBD1 is a possible D gene (6 bases). This CDR3 spans 17 amino acids. CDR1 is SQVTM, CDR2 ANQGSEA, per germline. The V end lost 8 bases, the J end lost 3 bases, and 26 bases lay between the germline ends. CDR3 DNA sequence: TGCAGCTTCCGGGACAAGGGTCCCGAGGGGTCCAATCAGCCCCAGCATTTT. Translating it yields CSFRDKGPEGSNQPQHF.

This clonotype occurred many times. V is TRBV4-1 and J is TRBJ1-2; tentatively, D is TRBD1 (5 bases). The CDR3 covers 16 residues. V was clipped by 1 base and J by 0 bases, with 12 bases between them. The germline CDR1 and CDR2 sequences are MGHRA and YSYEKL. This chain's CDR3 is CASSQGQGAANYGYTF. The DNA of the CDR3 is TGCGCCAGCAGCCAAGGGCAGGGCGCAGCTAACTATGGCTACACCTTC.

This clonotype was counted a few times. The chain joins TRBV18 to TRBJ2-3; TRBD1 is a possible D gene (5 bases). Per the germline V gene, CDR1 is KGHSH and CDR2 is LQKENI. The V end was cut by 3 bases, the J end by 2 bases, with 12 bases between. The length of the CDR3 is 15 residues. The CDR3 here is CASSPKTGTTDTQYF. The CDR3 DNA follows: TGTGCCAGCTCACCTAAAACAGGAACCACAGATACGCAGTATTTT.